The 27 T cell receptor beta chains listed next were all sequenced from one sample in a study of blood T cell repertoires in COVID-19 (dated by TCRdb to the early 2020s). Library preparation was by the immunoSEQ multiplex PCR assay. TCRdb holds this immuneACCESS table with in-frame rearrangements only. Some clones are missing; in checked studies, unresolved V genes explain under half, and the rest has no known cause. Within this sample are over 250,000 clones, with approximately 90% of them counted one time only. Clones ranked in the top ten supply roughly 2% of the sample. Sequences were obtained from PBMCs or T cells enriched from blood (not recorded which). These receptor sequences come from a woman in her fifties or sixties in a cohort exposed to, infected with or recovered from COVID-19 (not recorded which).

The chain is built from TRBV18 and TRBJ2-7, with 8 bases lining up with TRBD1. V lost 2 bases, J lost 5 bases, and 8 bases stayed unmatched. Germline V gene data show CDR1 as KGHSH and CDR2 as LQKENI. This CDR3 spans 15 amino acids. The CDR3 here is CASSPRTGRFNEQYF. DNA for the CDR3: TGTGCCAGCTCACCAAGGACAGGGAGGTTCAACGAGCAGTACTTC.

The V gene is TRBV5-5, the J gene TRBJ2-4; D possibly corresponds to TRBD2 (5 bases). Trimming took 8 bases from V and 3 from J, leaving 21 bases between them. Looked up from germline, CDR1 is SGHKS and CDR2 is YYEKEE (reference sequence). The CDR3 is 16 residues long. The CDR3 spells CASTGKLGMVKNIQYF. CDR3 bases: TGTGCCAGTACCGGAAAACTAGGGATGGTCAAAAACATTCAGTACTTC.

The CDR3 DNA follows: TGTGCCAGCAGCTTTGGACAGGGCTCTGGAAACACCATATATTTT. This codes for CASSFGQGSGNTIYF. This chain uses TRBV7-8 with TRBJ1-3, with 8 nucleotides matching TRBD1. The germline gives CDR1 SGHVS, CDR2 FQNEAQ. The junction had 1 base not matched to a gene; V was cut back by 3 bases and J by 0 bases. CDR3 length: 15 amino acids.

The rearrangement uses TRBV5-1 and TRBJ1-4; D might be TRBD1 (5 bases). The CDR3 sequence is 14 residues long. Trimming took off 3 bases at V and 3 bases at J, with 9 bases between the two ends. Per germline, CDR1 SGHRS and CDR2 YFSETQ. DNA of the CDR3: TGCGCCAGCAGCTCACAGGTATCTAATGAAAAACTGTTTTTT. The encoded protein is CASSSQVSNEKLFF. The full variable domain, rest sourced from reference TRBV5-1 and TRBJ1-4, is KAGVTQTPRYLIKTRGQQVTLSCSPISGHRSVSWYQQTPGQGLQFLFEYFSETQRNKGNFPGRFSGRQFSNSRSEMNVSTLELGDSALYLCASSSQVSNEKLFFGSGTQLSVL.

The V and J genes are TRBV5-1 and TRBJ2-2, with D possibly being TRBD2 (5 bases). V was cut by 2 bases and J by 0 bases, with 8 bases left in between. CDR1 is SGHRS and CDR2 is YFSETQ in the germline V gene. The CDR3 length is 15 residues. The DNA for the CDR3 is TGCGCCAGCAGCTTCGGGGTCCCGAACACCGGGGAGCTGTTTTTT. Translating it yields CASSFGVPNTGELFF.

The sample holds one count of this clone. The rearrangement joins TRBV2 to TRBJ2-7, with D uncertain. CDR1 is SNHLY and CDR2 is FYNNEI in the germline V gene. The CDR3 extends over 15 amino acids. V was shortened by 1 base and J by 2 bases, with 12 bases between the two germline ends. CDR3 sequence: CASSEEVARTYEQYF. The CDR3 DNA sequence: TGTGCCAGCAGTGAAGAGGTAGCCCGTACCTACGAGCAGTACTTC.

The chain is built from TRBV6-5 and TRBJ1-2, with 10 nucleotides matching TRBD1. Per germline, CDR1 MNHEY and CDR2 SVGAGI. This CDR3 region has 14 residues. With V trimmed by 7 bases and J by 3 bases, 5 bases remained unmatched. In DNA form, the CDR3 reads TGTGCCAGCACCCGTGGGACAGGGGACTATGGCTACACCTTC. Amino acid sequence: CASTRGTGDYGYTF.

The chain is built from TRBV2 and TRBJ1-3; no firm D call. The ends were cut back, 6 bases at V and 0 bases at J, with 9 bases in the middle. The CDR3 contains 14 residues. In germline, CDR1 is SNHLY, CDR2 FYNNEI. CDR3 in amino acids: CASSSTSSGNTIYF. The CDR3 nucleotides are TGTGCCAGCAGCTCAACGAGCTCTGGAAACACCATATATTTT. Variable domain in full (rest from reference TRBV2 and TRBJ1-3): EPEVTQTPSHQVTQMGQEVILRCVPISNHLYFYWYRQILGQKVEFLVSFYNNEISEKSEIFDDQFSVERPDGSNFTLKIRSTKLEDSAMYFCASSSTSSGNTIYFGEGSWLTVV.

The chain combines TRBV3-1 (or the pseudogene TRBV3-2) with TRBJ2-1; 9 bases agree with TRBD2. J gave up 8 bases and V 0 bases, and 5 bases lay outside the gene matches. The CDR3 sequence is 15 residues long. CDR1 is LGHDT, CDR2 YNNKEL, per germline (reference sequence). CDR3 nucleotides: TGTGCCAGCAGCCAAGATAGCGGGAGTAAGGATGAGCAGTTCTTC. This encodes CASSQDSGSKDEQFF.

The chain has TRBV7-9 and TRBJ1-2; 9 bases are a match to TRBD1. This CDR3 is built from 17 residues. V gave up 4 bases and J gave up 2 bases; unmatched junction bases: 11. The germline gives CDR1 SEHNR, CDR2 FQNEAQ (reference sequence). In DNA, the CDR3 is TGTGCCAGCAGCTCCTACCGGGACAGGGTACGGAACTATGGCTACACCTTC. This gives the protein CASSSYRDRVRNYGYTF.

J is TRBJ2-1 and V is TRBV7-3, with 11 nucleotides matching TRBD2. The CDR3 contains 17 residues. With 5 bases clipped from V and 6 bases from J, the junction kept 12 bases outside the gene matches. Germline V gene lookup returns CDR1 SGHTA and CDR2 FQGTGA. The CDR3 loop is CASSPGARLAGGNEQFF. The CDR3 DNA is TGTGCCAGCAGCCCCGGGGCCCGGCTAGCGGGAGGCAATGAGCAGTTCTTC.

This sequence joins TRBV7-2 and TRBJ1-2, with TRBD1 matching over 9 bases. This CDR3 has 15 amino acids. The V and J ends lost 5 bases and 4 bases, in that order; junction bases with no gene match: 8. Germline assignment: CDR1 SGHTA and CDR2 FQGNSA. CDR3 nucleotide sequence: TGTGCCAGCAGCCGCGGACAGGGGTCTTTCTATGGCTACACCTTC. This encodes CASSRGQGSFYGYTF.

The CDR3 DNA reads as TGTGCCAGTAGTCTAGGGGACAGGTCCTACAATGAGCAGTTCTTC. The encoded protein is CASSLGDRSYNEQFF. The rearrangement links TRBV19 to TRBJ2-1; 8 bases agree with TRBD1. Losses at the gene ends were 5 bases for V and 1 base for J; bases not matched to a gene: 4. Germline-derived CDR1 and CDR2 are LNHDA and SQIVND (reference sequence). The CDR3 is 15 residues long.

This chain connects TRBV27 to TRBJ2-3; 8 bases align to TRBD2. Unmatched junction bases numbered 6, after V lost 1 base and J lost 3 bases. Germline assignment: CDR1 MNHEY and CDR2 SMNVEV (reference sequence). This CDR3 has 16 amino acids. The CDR3 DNA is TGTGCCAGCAGTTTATTTCCAGCGGGAGCAACAGATACGCAGTATTTT. Its translation: CASSLFPAGATDTQYF.

The CDR3 bases are TGTGCCAGCAGCTTAGTCGATGGGACTAGCAATGAGCAGTTCTTC. It specifies CASSLVDGTSNEQFF. J is TRBJ2-1 and V is TRBV7-9; the match to TRBD2 covers 8 bases. Germline loops: CDR1 SEHNR, CDR2 FQNEAQ (reference sequence). The J segment lost 6 bases and the V segment lost 1 base, leaving 5 bases of the junction unmatched. This CDR3 has 15 residues.

The J gene is TRBJ2-7, the V gene TRBV14, with 9 bases lining up with TRBD1. V was clipped by 5 bases and J by 6 bases; unmatched bases: 8. The CDR3 runs 14 residues. The germline gives CDR1 SGHDN, CDR2 FVKESK. This CDR3 is CASSLGQGFVEQYF. CDR3 DNA sequence: TGTGCCAGCAGCTTGGGACAGGGTTTCGTCGAGCAGTACTTC.

This clone appeared a few times. The same CDR3 can be traced to other DNA sequences in this sample. The rearrangement uses TRBV5-1 and TRBJ2-1, with 9 positions matching TRBD2. V lost 0 bases and J lost 3; bases outside the gene matches: 1. CDR3 length: 15 amino acids. Germline CDR1 SGHRS, CDR2 YFSETQ. CDR3 DNA: TGCGCCAGCAGCTTGGAACTAGCGGGCTACAATGAGCAGTTCTTC. This sequence encodes CASSLELAGYNEQFF.

The chain links TRBV27 to TRBJ2-5, with D possibly TRBD2 on 7 matching bases. V was shortened by 4 bases and J by 5 bases, with 20 bases between the two germline ends. Germline V gene data show CDR1 as MNHEY and CDR2 as SMNVEV (reference sequence). This CDR3 spans 16 amino acids. CDR3: CASSSPLGEGGETQYF. The CDR3 nucleotides read TGTGCCAGCAGTTCCCCCCTGGGGGAGGGGGGGGAGACCCAGTACTTC.

This clone was detected once. J is TRBJ2-1 and V is TRBV2; 8 nucleotides align to TRBD1. V was clipped by 4 bases and J by 0 bases; unmatched bases: 8. The germline CDR1 and CDR2 sequences are SNHLY and FYNNEI. The CDR3 loop spans 17 amino acids. The CDR3 sequence is CASSVRRGPSSYNEQFF. CDR3 nucleotides: TGTGCCAGCAGTGTACGCAGGGGGCCATCCTCCTACAATGAGCAGTTCTTC.

This clone was picked up one time. The V and J genes are TRBV5-1 and TRBJ1-2, with 7 nucleotides matching TRBD1. Germline CDR1 is SGHRS and CDR2 is YFSETQ. V was pared by 3 bases and J by 2 bases, with 1 base of the junction left unmatched. This CDR3 has 13 residues. The CDR3 reads CASSSGQNYGYTF. The CDR3 bases are TGCGCCAGCAGCTCGGGACAGAACTATGGCTACACCTTC.

V and J are TRBV6-5 and TRBJ1-5; D unresolved. This CDR3 spans 15 amino acids. V was clipped by 0 bases and J by 6 bases, with 12 bases between them. The V gene's germline CDR1 is MNHEY and CDR2 SVGAGI. CDR3 in amino acids: CASSYSVWESQPQHF. The CDR3 DNA follows: TGTGCCAGCAGTTACTCGGTCTGGGAGAGTCAGCCCCAGCATTTT.

The chain recombines TRBV28 with TRBJ1-6, with D perhaps matching TRBD1 (5 bases). Germline V gene lookup returns CDR1 MDHEN and CDR2 SYDVKM. This CDR3 spans 14 amino acids. V dropped 1 base and J dropped 6 bases, with 7 bases sitting between them. For the CDR3, the DNA is TGTGCCAGCAGTTTATTTCAGGGTAATTCACCCCTCCACTTT. Protein sequence: CASSLFQGNSPLHF.

The chain carries TRBV4-2 and TRBJ2-5; 9 bases map to TRBD2. The germline V gene encodes CDR1 LGHNA and CDR2 YNFKEQ. This CDR3 contains 16 residues. J gave up 2 bases and V 7 bases, and 11 bases lay outside the gene matches. The CDR3 sequence is CASTLLAGGEQETQYF. The CDR3 nucleotides are TGTGCCAGCACCCTACTGGCGGGGGGGGAACAAGAGACCCAGTACTTC.

The rearrangement uses TRBV28 and TRBJ1-1, with TRBD1 as a possible D gene (5 bases). The CDR3 totals 15 residues. Looked up from germline, CDR1 is MDHEN and CDR2 is SYDVKM. With 1 base removed from V and 7 bases from J, the gap between germline ends came to 16 bases. The CDR3 region is CASSLLPQGWVEAFF. The CDR3 DNA follows: TGTGCCAGCAGTTTATTGCCTCAGGGATGGGTTGAAGCTTTCTTT.

This clone has only a few counts. The gene calls are TRBV18 and TRBJ1-5; 9 nucleotides line up with TRBD1. The CDR3 runs to 16 residues. J lost 0 bases, V lost 6 bases, and 6 bases had no gene match. Germline lookup yields CDR1 KGHSH and CDR2 LQKENI. CDR3 sequence (DNA): TGTGCCAGCTCTCCGAGGACAGGGGATAGCAATCAGCCCCAGCATTTT. Its protein product is CASSPRTGDSNQPQHF.

Written as DNA, the CDR3 is TGTGCCAGCAGTTCACAGGGCCAGGGGGCCCAAGAGACCCAGTACTTC. It specifies CASSSQGQGAQETQYF. This rearrangement joins TRBV28 to TRBJ2-5; TRBD1 matches at 8 bases. Germline V gene sequence: CDR1 MDHEN, CDR2 SYDVKM. The CDR3 runs 16 residues. Trimming removed 4 bases from V and 1 base from J; junction bases left unmatched: 8.

The rearrangement links TRBV6-5 to TRBJ2-3; D remains unclear. This CDR3 is 13 amino acids long. Germline CDR1 is MNHEY and CDR2 is SVGAGI. The V end was cut by 9 bases, the J end by 2 bases, with 12 bases between. The CDR3, as DNA: TGTGCCAGTAAGCACTTTTCCACAGATACGCAGTATTTT. Amino acids: CASKHFSTDTQYF.